This is a list of T cell receptor beta chains from one sample in a study of cytomegalovirus exposure and HLA in healthy donors. Method: immunoSEQ multiplex PCR; TCRdb's copy keeps in-frame clones and lacks some. The table shows about 110,000 clones, with 82% occurring only once. The sequenced sample was PBMCs. The receptors were gathered from a man aged 50-59 years in good health and CMV-seronegative. CDR3s include the opening cysteine and the closing phenylalanine or tryptophan. A D gene is named only where the DNA matches it firmly. Size tells how often a clone was seen (once, few, many) or the class of an expanded clone, and some rows leave it out.

V gene	clone size	J gene	D gene	CDR3 DNA	CDR3 protein
TRBV7-2	NA	TRBJ1-6	NA	TGTGCCAGCAGCCCAAGCAGGGGTTGGAATTCACCCCTCCACTTT	CASSPSRGWNSPLHF
TRBV28	once	TRBJ1-2	NA	TGTGCCAGCAGCTACAGACAGAGGCGCTACACCTTC	CASSYRQRRYTF
TRBV7-3	NA	TRBJ2-7	TRBD1	TGTGCCAGCGGCCCAGGGGGCAAGGACGAGCAGTACTTC	CASGPGGKDEQYF
TRBV6-1	NA	TRBJ1-4	TRBD1	TGTGCCAGCTTGGGACAGGGAAATGAAAAACTGTTTTTT	CASLGQGNEKLFF
TRBV6-1	NA	TRBJ1-1	NA	TGTGCCAGCAGTGAAACCAGGGATGCTTTCTTT	CASSETRDAFF
TRBV11-3	NA	TRBJ2-3	NA	TGTGCCAGCAGCACCAGGGCAGGGGCTTCAGATACGCAGTATTTT	CASSTRAGASDTQYF
TRBV14	NA	TRBJ2-2	NA	TGTGCCAGCAGCCAAGTGCGTAACACCGGGGAGCTGTTTTTT	CASSQVRNTGELFF
TRBV30	NA	TRBJ1-6	TRBD1	TGTGCCTGGAGTATCCGACAGGGGGACTCACCCCTCCACTTT	CAWSIRQGDSPLHF
TRBV7-2	NA	TRBJ2-3	NA	TGTGCCAGCAGCTTGACTAGGAGCACAGATACGCAGTATTTT	CASSLTRSTDTQYF
TRBV19	NA	TRBJ2-2	TRBD1	TGTGCCAGTAGCCAAGGGGGACAGGGGAGAACCGGGGAGCTGTTTTTT	CASSQGGQGRTGELFF
TRBV7-8	few	TRBJ2-4	NA	TGTGCCAGCAGCTGGGGTTACCGGGGAAAAAACATTCAGTACTTC	CASSWGYRGKNIQYF
TRBV5-1	once	TRBJ2-1	NA	TGCGCCAGCAGCTTGGCCACCGGGGGCTCCTACAATGAGCAGTTCTTC	CASSLATGGSYNEQFF
TRBV2	NA	TRBJ2-3	TRBD2	TGTGCCAGCATCCCAGCGGGGGCCCGCACAGATACGCAGTATTTT	CASIPAGARTDTQYF
TRBV6-6	NA	TRBJ1-5	NA	TGTGCCAGCTCAGGGGGCAATCAGCCCCAGCATTTT	CASSGGNQPQHF
TRBV29-1	NA	TRBJ1-4	NA	TGCAGCGTTCTTAATGAAAAACTGTTTTTT	CSVLNEKLFF
TRBV5-6	NA	TRBJ1-1	NA	TGTGCCAGCAGGGTACGGGTGAACACTGAAGCTTTCTTT	CASRVRVNTEAFF
TRBV4-1	NA	TRBJ1-2	NA	TGCGCCAGCAGCCCCATCTACAGGGAGATCTACACCTTC	CASSPIYREIYTF